This TCR beta chain was profiled in a study of T-cell memory formation after mild COVID-19. Study-level findings and limits: Contracting CD4+ clones sat mainly in CM and EM; CD8+ in EMRA. The study detected some responding clones in pre-infection memory, suggesting cross-reactive memory joined.

MiXCR was run by TCRdb on the 5' RACE reads, yielding one entry per CDR3 protein. Of 400,000 to 500,000 distinct CDR3 sequences listed, 20% are singletons. With respect to this clonotype: Its target is not known.

There are 17 residues in the CDR3. V lost 0 bases, J lost 3 bases, and 10 bases stayed unmatched. The V gene's germline CDR1 is MNHNY and CDR2 SVGAGI (reference sequence). The chain carries TRBV6-6 and TRBJ2-7, with 8 bases matching TRBD2. Material: PBMCs or a T cell subset sorted from them (not recorded which). This sequence was found in an adult woman who had mild COVID-19 (a few samples of this study predate the infection). Cell type and time point are not known. Written as DNA, the CDR3 is TGTGCCAGCAGTTACTCCGGGAGAGCGGGGGACTTCTACGAGCAGTACTTC. Residues: CASSYSGRAGDFYEQYF.